These T cell receptor beta chains were read from a single sample in a study of T cell responses to AZD1222 COVID-19 vaccine. The protocol was immunoSEQ multiplex PCR, while the TCRdb copy is restricted to in-frame clones and leaves out a portion. The sample holds 170,000 or so clones, about nine tenths seen once. The specimen comprised peripheral blood, sampled on day 0 of AZD1222 vaccination. The source is an adult in good health. Each CDR3 is given with its conserved first and last residue. A D gene is named only where the DNA matches it firmly. Where a row states a size, it is once, few, many or the class of an expanded clone; other rows omit it.

j_call clone_size d_call v_call cdr3_aa cdr3_nt
TRBJ1-1 NA NA TRBV4-1 CASSQAGLNTEAFF TGCGCCAGCAGCCAAGCAGGGCTGAACACTGAAGCTTTCTTT
TRBJ1-1 NA TRBD1 TRBV18 CASSPQTGSTEAFF TGTGCCAGCTCACCCCAGACAGGGTCCACTGAAGCTTTCTTT
TRBJ2-7 NA NA TRBV6-5 CASRKPGQPAYEQYF TGTGCCAGCAGAAAACCGGGACAACCCGCCTACGAGCAGTACTTC
TRBJ1-2 NA TRBD1 TRBV5-1 CASSPDRGLYGYTF TGCGCCAGCAGTCCGGACAGGGGCCTATATGGCTACACCTTC
TRBJ1-6 NA NA TRBV28 CATKGSGFNSPLHF TGTGCCACCAAAGGTTCGGGTTTTAATTCACCCCTCCACTTT
TRBJ1-2 NA TRBD1 TRBV18 CASSQDRGANYGYTF TGTGCCAGCTCACAAGACAGGGGAGCAAACTATGGCTACACCTTC
TRBJ2-3 many TRBD2 TRBV7-8 CASSLTGGLTDTQYF TGTGCCAGCAGCCTTACGGGGGGACTCACAGATACGCAGTATTTT
TRBJ2-2 NA TRBD2 TRBV14 CASSQDPYSGSDTGELFF TGTGCCAGCAGCCAAGATCCCTATAGCGGGAGTGACACCGGGGAGCTGTTTTTT
TRBJ2-1 NA NA TRBV6-4 CASSASGAGEQFF TGTGCCAGCAGTGCCTCAGGGGCAGGTGAGCAGTTCTTC
TRBJ2-3 NA NA TRBV11-2 CASSLGLDTDTQYF TGTGCCAGCAGCTTAGGATTAGACACAGATACGCAGTATTTT
TRBJ2-7 once NA TRBV7-9 CASSLAGSYEQYF TGTGCCAGCAGCTTAGCGGGTTCCTACGAGCAGTACTTC
TRBJ2-1 NA TRBD2 TRBV29-1 CSAARGGAYNEQFF TGCAGCGCCGCCCGGGGGGGGGCCTACAATGAGCAGTTCTTC
TRBJ1-2 NA NA TRBV7-9 CASSPPAHGYTF TGTGCCAGCAGCCCCCCGGCGCATGGCTACACCTTC
TRBJ2-7 NA TRBD1 TRBV12-3/TRBV12-4 CASSYDRVYEQYF TGTGCCAGCAGCTATGACAGGGTCTACGAGCAGTACTTC
TRBJ1-2 NA NA TRBV7-8 CASSFGQPSYGYTF TGTGCCAGCAGCTTTGGTCAGCCCTCCTATGGCTACACCTTC
TRBJ2-1 NA NA TRBV6-5 CASSYRGLDNEQFF TGTGCCAGCAGTTACCGCGGACTCGACAATGAGCAGTTCTTC
TRBJ2-7 few NA TRBV18 CASSQGGAYEQYF TGTGCCAGCTCACAAGGGGGAGCCTACGAGCAGTACTTC
TRBJ2-7 NA TRBD1 TRBV29-1 CSVSGQGMYEQYF TGCAGCGTTTCGGGACAGGGAATGTACGAGCAGTACTTC
TRBJ2-7 few NA TRBV7-9 CASSPGRSYEQYF TGTGCCAGCAGCCCGGGACGGTCCTACGAGCAGTACTTC
TRBJ2-1 NA TRBD2 TRBV19 CASRGTSGAYNEQFF TGTGCCAGCCGCGGGACTAGCGGGGCCTACAATGAGCAGTTCTTC
TRBJ2-2 NA NA TRBV18 CASSPLPGTANTGELFF TGTGCCAGCTCACCACTCCCCGGGACGGCGAACACCGGGGAGCTGTTTTTT
TRBJ1-5 few NA TRBV29-1 CSVGQPNQPQHF TGCAGCGTTGGGCAGCCCAATCAGCCCCAGCATTTT